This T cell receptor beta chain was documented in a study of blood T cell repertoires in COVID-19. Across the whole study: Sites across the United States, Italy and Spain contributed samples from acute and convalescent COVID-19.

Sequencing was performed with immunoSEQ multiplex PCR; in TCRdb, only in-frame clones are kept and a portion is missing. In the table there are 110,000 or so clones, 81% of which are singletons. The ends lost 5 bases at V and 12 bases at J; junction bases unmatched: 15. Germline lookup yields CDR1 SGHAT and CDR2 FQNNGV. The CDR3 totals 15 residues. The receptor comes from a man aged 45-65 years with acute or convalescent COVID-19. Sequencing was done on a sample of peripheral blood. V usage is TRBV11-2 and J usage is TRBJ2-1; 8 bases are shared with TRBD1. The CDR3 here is CASSRGQGSGRVQFF. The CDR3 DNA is TGTGCCAGCAGCCGCGGACAGGGCTCGGGAAGGGTGCAGTTCTTC.